Presented here are 8 T cell receptor beta chains from one specimen sequenced in a study of beta chain features in type 1 diabetes. Of the isolated RNA, all was reverse transcribed, and so the sequenced material was expressed TCRB transcripts. Libraries were prepared by immunoSEQ multiplex PCR; TCRdb keeps only in-frame clonotypes and omits some of them. The sample includes 140,000 to 150,000 clones, approximately 52% seen only once; the top ten take 0.35% to 0.45%. The specimen sequenced was Tregs from blood. The receptors shown here come from a man aged 18 to 35 in good health.

This chain joins TRBV6-1 and TRBJ2-4; tentative D call: TRBD2 (5 bases). Germline V lookup: CDR1 MNHNS, CDR2 SASEGT. The CDR3 spans 15 residues. V dropped 3 bases and J dropped 0 bases, with 9 bases sitting between them. The CDR3 loop is CASSDVGLAKNIQYF. The CDR3 coding sequence is TGTGCCAGCAGTGATGTAGGACTAGCCAAAAACATTCAGTACTTC.

In DNA form, the CDR3 reads TGTGCCAGCAGTTTTGGCGGGACAGGGTGGTACAATGAGCAGTTCTTC. Translated: CASSFGGTGWYNEQFF. The chain couples TRBV28 to TRBJ2-1, with 9 bases identical to TRBD1. With V trimmed by 3 bases and J by 4 bases, 7 bases remained unmatched. The CDR3 is 16 residues long. The V gene's germline CDR1 is MDHEN and CDR2 SYDVKM. The full variable domain, in which reference TRBV28 and TRBJ2-1 provide the parts outside the CDR3, is DVKVTQSSRYLVKRTGEKVFLECVQDMDHENMFWYRQDPGLGLRLIYFSYDVKMKEKGDIPEGYSVSREKKERFSLILESASTNQTSMYLCASSFGGTGWYNEQFFGPGTRLTVL.

The table lists this clone with a few counts. The chain carries TRBV7-2 and TRBJ1-2; 12 bases line up with TRBD1. The CDR3 sequence is 17 residues long. The V gene end was trimmed by 6 bases and the J gene end by 5 bases; junction bases not matched to a gene: 13. Per the germline V gene, CDR1 is SGHTA and CDR2 is FQGNSA. DNA for the CDR3: TGTGCCAGCAGTCGTACCGGGACAGGGGGCCGCTGGTATGGCTACACCTTC. It specifies CASSRTGTGGRWYGYTF.

The gene calls are TRBV10-3 and TRBJ2-3; unclear D gene. V was shortened by 0 bases and J by 2 bases, with 6 bases between the two germline ends. There are 14 residues in the CDR3. The germline CDR1 and CDR2 sequences are ENHRY and SYGVKD. The CDR3 sequence is CAISESQNTDTQYF. The CDR3 DNA follows: TGTGCCATCAGTGAGTCGCAGAACACAGATACGCAGTATTTT.

This clone has a handful of counts. The genes are TRBV10-3 and TRBJ1-2; 7 positions match TRBD1. Trimming cost V 0 bases and J 9 bases; bases outside gene matches: 7. CDR1 is ENHRY and CDR2 is SYGVKD in the germline V gene. The CDR3 covers 14 residues. As DNA, the CDR3 is TGTGCCATCAGTGAGTCTTGGACAGGAACCCGCTACACCTTC. This sequence encodes CAISESWTGTRYTF.

This chain joins TRBV4-3 and TRBJ2-1; TRBD1 aligns across 8 bases. After removal of 4 bases from V and 3 bases from J, the junction contained 14 bases not matched to a gene. Looked up from germline, CDR1 is LGHNA and CDR2 is YSLEER. CDR3 length equals 18 residues. In DNA form, the CDR3 reads TGCGCCAGCAGCCCCCACAGGGGGAAGGTTTTTGGCTACAATGAGCAGTTCTTC. As protein: CASSPHRGKVFGYNEQFF.

This chain joins TRBV25-1 and TRBJ1-1; D uncertain. Per germline, CDR1 MGHDK and CDR2 SYGVNS. The V end was cut by 3 bases, the J end by 0 bases, with 8 bases between. This CDR3 is built from 14 residues. CDR3 region: CASSDPTVNTEAFF. The CDR3 coding sequence is TGTGCCAGCAGTGACCCAACAGTGAACACTGAAGCTTTCTTT. Combining the CDR3 with reference TRBV25-1 and TRBJ1-1 gives the whole variable domain EADIYQTPRYLVIGTGKKITLECSQTMGHDKMYWYQQDPGMELHLIHYSYGVNSTEKGDLSSESTVSRIRTEHFPLTLESARPSHTSQYLCASSDPTVNTEAFFGQGTRLTVV.

The genes are TRBV6-1 and TRBJ2-1, with 12 bases matching TRBD2. With V trimmed by 5 bases and J by 4 bases, 3 bases remained unmatched. The germline gives CDR1 MNHNS, CDR2 SASEGT. This CDR3 comprises 15 residues. The CDR3 sequence: CASSPLAGGYNEQFF. CDR3 bases: TGTGCCAGCAGTCCCCTAGCGGGGGGGTACAATGAGCAGTTCTTC.